A selection of T cell receptor beta chains follows, all from one sample in a study of a mutant IDH1 vaccine in newly diagnosed glioma. Sequencing was performed with immunoSEQ multiplex PCR; in TCRdb, only in-frame clones are kept and a portion is missing. The sample carries 50,000 or so clones, 80% to 90% recorded once. The material sequenced was PBMCs, taken from a glioma patient treated with radiotherapy, temozolomide or both. The origin of the receptors is a young man with glioma. CDR3s leave out the opening cysteine and the closing phenylalanine or tryptophan. The D gene is left open where the match is weak. Size tells how often a clone was seen (once, few, many) or the class of an expanded clone, and some rows leave it out.

v_call	d_call	j_call	clone_size	cdr3_aa
TRBV30	-	TRBJ1-5	-	AWSGDRLSNQPQH
TRBV5-6	-	TRBJ1-4	-	ASSLPGTTTNEKLF
TRBV29-1	TRBD2	TRBJ2-1	-	SVCTSGSYNEQF
TRBV5-1	TRBD1	TRBJ2-5	-	ASSLAGDRAVETQY
TRBV7-9	-	TRBJ1-2	-	ASRLGTSGGYT
TRBV9	-	TRBJ1-2	-	ASSVVSANYGYT
TRBV5-6	-	TRBJ2-7	once	ASSRRQQVPYEQY
TRBV15	-	TRBJ1-3	-	ATSRDKVSGNTIY
TRBV12-5	-	TRBJ1-1	-	ASATGGGISTEAF
TRBV11-2	TRBD1	TRBJ2-2	once	ASSFDRVTGELF
TRBV7-9	TRBD2	TRBJ2-5	-	ASSLPLLSGKETQY
TRBV5-1	-	TRBJ2-7	-	ASSPPTGSYEQY
TRBV5-6	-	TRBJ1-1	few	ASSGEGPAF
TRBV25-1	-	TRBJ2-1	-	ASSELVEQF
TRBV27	-	TRBJ1-5	-	ASSLSGGWPQH
TRBV25-1	TRBD1	TRBJ1-5	few	ASSEGGQIRPQH
TRBV7-9	-	TRBJ2-1	-	ASSPYGGGEQF
TRBV5-1	-	TRBJ2-2	once	ASSLEPGSNTGELF
TRBV9	-	TRBJ2-7	-	ASSVQGGVLYEQY
TRBV5-1	-	TRBJ2-7	once	ASSLIVGIEQY
TRBV13	TRBD1	TRBJ2-5	-	ASSSGQGRETQY
TRBV4-1	TRBD1	TRBJ2-7	once	ASSYSGTGVYEQY